This T cell receptor beta chain stems from a study of T cells in Graves' hyperthyroidism and ophthalmopathy. RNA transcripts were the template for amplifying TCR beta CDR3 regions. RT-PCR in the first round (using the HTBI primer set) targeted the TCR CDR3. One entry per CDR3 protein, called by TCRdb with MiXCR from the multiplex PCR reads. The data contain some 600,000 distinct CDR3 sequences, approximately 15% of them singletons. Exclusion criteria comprised uncontrolled infection, other autoimmune disease, pregnancy or lactation. The receptor was isolated from a woman in her twenties or thirties with Graves' hyperthyroidism that later progressed to Graves' ophthalmopathy. Sequenced material: blood.

The DNA for the CDR3 is TGCAGTGCTAGACCTAGCCCCTCGAACATTCAGTACTTC. It yields the protein CSARPSPSNIQYF. The chain joins TRBV20-1 to TRBJ2-4, with D perhaps matching TRBD2 (5 bases). This CDR3 is built from 13 residues. The V gene's germline CDR1 is DFQATT and CDR2 SNEGSKA (reference sequence). The ends were cut back, 2 bases at V and 7 bases at J, with 12 bases in the middle.